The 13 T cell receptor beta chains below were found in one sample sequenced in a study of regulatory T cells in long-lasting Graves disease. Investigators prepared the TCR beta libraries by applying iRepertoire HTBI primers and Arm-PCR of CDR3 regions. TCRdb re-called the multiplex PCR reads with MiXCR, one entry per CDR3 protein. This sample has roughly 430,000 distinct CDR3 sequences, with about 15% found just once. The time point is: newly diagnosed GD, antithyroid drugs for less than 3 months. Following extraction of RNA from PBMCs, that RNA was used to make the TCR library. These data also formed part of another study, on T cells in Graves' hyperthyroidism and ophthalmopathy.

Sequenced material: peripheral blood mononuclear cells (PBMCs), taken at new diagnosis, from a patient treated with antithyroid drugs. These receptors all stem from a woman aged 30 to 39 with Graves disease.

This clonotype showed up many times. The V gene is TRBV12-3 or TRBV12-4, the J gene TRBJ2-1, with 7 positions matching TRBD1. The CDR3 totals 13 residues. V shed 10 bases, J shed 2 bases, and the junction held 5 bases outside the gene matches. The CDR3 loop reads CATRQGPYNEQFF. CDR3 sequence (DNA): TGTGCCACGCGACAGGGCCCCTACAATGAGCAGTTCTTC.

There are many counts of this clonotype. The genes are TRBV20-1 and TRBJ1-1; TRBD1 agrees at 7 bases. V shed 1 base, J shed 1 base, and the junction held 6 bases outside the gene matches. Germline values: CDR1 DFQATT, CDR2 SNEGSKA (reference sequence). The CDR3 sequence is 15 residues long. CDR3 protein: CSARANRQGNTEAFF. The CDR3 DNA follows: TGCAGTGCTAGAGCAAATAGACAGGGGAACACTGAAGCTTTCTTT.

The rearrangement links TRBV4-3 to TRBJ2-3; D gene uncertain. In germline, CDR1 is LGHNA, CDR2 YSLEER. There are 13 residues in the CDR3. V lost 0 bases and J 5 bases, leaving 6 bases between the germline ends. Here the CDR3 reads CASSQDRVDTQYF. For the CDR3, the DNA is TGCGCCAGCAGCCAAGATCGGGTAGATACGCAGTATTTT.

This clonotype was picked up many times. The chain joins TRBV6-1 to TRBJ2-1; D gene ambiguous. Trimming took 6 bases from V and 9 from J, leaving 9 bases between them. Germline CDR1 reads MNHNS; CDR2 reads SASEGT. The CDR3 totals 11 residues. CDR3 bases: TGTGCCAGCAGCCTAGATGCTGAGCAGTTCTTC. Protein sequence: CASSLDAEQFF.

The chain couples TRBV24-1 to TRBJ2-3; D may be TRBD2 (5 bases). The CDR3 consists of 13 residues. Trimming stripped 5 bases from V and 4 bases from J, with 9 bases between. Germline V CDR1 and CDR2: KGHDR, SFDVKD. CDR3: CATSGNSADTQYF. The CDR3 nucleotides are TGTGCCACCAGTGGGAATAGCGCAGATACGCAGTATTTT.

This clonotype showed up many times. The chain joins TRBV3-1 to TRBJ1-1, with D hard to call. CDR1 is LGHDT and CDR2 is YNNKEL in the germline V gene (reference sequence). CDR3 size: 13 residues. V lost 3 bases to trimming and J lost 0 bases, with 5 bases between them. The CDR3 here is CASSHPLNTEAFF. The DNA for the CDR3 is TGTGCCAGCAGCCACCCCCTGAACACTGAAGCTTTCTTT.

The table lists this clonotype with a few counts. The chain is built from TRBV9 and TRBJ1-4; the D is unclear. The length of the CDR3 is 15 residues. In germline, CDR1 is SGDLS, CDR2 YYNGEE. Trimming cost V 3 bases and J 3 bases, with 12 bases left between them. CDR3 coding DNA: TGTGCCAGCAGCGCGGGCCTCTGGGCTAATGAAAAACTGTTTTTT. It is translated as CASSAGLWANEKLFF.

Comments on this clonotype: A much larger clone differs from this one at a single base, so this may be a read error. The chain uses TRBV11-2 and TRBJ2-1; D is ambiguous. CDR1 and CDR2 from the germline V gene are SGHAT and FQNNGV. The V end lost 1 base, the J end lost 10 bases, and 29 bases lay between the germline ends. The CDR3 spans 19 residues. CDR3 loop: CASSLVPVSGVGVSYEQFF. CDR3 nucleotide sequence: TGTGCCAGCAGCTTAGTTCCCGTATCTGGGGTGGGTGTTTCCTACGAGCAGTTCTTC. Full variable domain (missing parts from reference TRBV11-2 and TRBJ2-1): EAGVAQSPRYKIIEKRQSVAFWCNPISGHATLYWYQQILGQGPKLLIQFQNNGVVDDSQLPKDRFSAERLKGVDSTLKIQPAKLEDSAVYLCASSLVPVSGVGVSYEQFFGPGTRLTVL.

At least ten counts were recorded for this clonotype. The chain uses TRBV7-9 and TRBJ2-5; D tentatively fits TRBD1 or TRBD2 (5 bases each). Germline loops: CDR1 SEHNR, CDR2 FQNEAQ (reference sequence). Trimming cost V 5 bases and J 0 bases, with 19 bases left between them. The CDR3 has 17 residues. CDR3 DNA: TGTGCCAGCAGCCCTCGGTTCAGGGACCCAAACCAAGAGACCCAGTACTTC. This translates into CASSPRFRDPNQETQYF.

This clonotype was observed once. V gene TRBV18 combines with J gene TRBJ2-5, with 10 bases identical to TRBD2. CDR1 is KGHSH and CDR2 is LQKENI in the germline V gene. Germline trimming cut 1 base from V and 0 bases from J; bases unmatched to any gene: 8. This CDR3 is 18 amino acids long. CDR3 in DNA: TGTGCCAGCTCACCACGGGCTAGCGGGAGTGGGGACCAAGAGACCCAGTACTTC. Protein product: CASSPRASGSGDQETQYF.

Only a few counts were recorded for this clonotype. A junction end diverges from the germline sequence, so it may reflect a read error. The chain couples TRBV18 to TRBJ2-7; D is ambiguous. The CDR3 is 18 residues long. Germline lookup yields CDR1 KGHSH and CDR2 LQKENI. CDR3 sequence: CAGSPSSLDEGFRYEQYF. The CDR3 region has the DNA TGTGCCGGCTCACCATCGTCCCTCGACGAAGGTTTCCGCTACGAGCAGTACTTC.

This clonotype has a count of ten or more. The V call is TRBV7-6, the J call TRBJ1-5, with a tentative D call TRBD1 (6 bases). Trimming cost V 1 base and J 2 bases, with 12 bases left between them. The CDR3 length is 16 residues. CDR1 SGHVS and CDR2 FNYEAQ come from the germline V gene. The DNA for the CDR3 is TGTGCCAGCAGCTTAGGGGGGGACACTCGCAATCAGCCCCAGCATTTT. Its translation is CASSLGGDTRNQPQHF. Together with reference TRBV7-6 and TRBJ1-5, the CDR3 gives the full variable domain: GAGVSQSPRYKVTKRGQDVALRCDPISGHVSLYWYRQALGQGPEFLTYFNYEAQQDKSGLPNDRFSAERPEGSISTLTIQRTEQRDSAMYRCASSLGGDTRNQPQHFGDGTRLSIL.

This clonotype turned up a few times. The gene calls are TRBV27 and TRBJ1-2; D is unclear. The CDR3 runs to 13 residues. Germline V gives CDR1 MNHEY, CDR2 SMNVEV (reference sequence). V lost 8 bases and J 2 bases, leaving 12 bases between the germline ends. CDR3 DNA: TGTGCCAGCGGAAGCTCAGTGAACTATGGCTACACCTTC. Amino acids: CASGSSVNYGYTF.